This TCR beta chain was documented in a study of radiotherapy plus CTLA-4 blockade in lung cancer. Study-wide results and caveats: Blood-borne expansion of tumor-derived TCR clones followed radiotherapy plus ipilimumab.

The assay was immunoSEQ multiplex PCR, and TCRdb's table has in-frame clones only and misses some. The table shows fewer than 75,000 clones, with around 87% occurring only once. The sample holds one count of this clone. Its antigen is as yet unknown. The starting material was peripheral blood, obtained from a patient treated with radiotherapy plus ipilimumab. This sequence originates from a human donor with non-small cell lung cancer that progressed on radiotherapy plus ipilimumab.

The CDR3, as DNA: TGTGCCAGCACCCCCTATGCGGGGACCTCTGGAAACACCATATATTTT. As protein: CASTPYAGTSGNTIYF. V is TRBV2 and J is TRBJ1-3; D might be TRBD1 (5 bases). The germline V gene encodes CDR1 SNHLY and CDR2 FYNNEI. The CDR3 runs to 16 residues. Trimming removed 7 bases from V and 0 bases from J, with 16 bases in between. Filled out from reference TRBV2 and TRBJ1-3, the complete variable domain reads EPEVTQTPSHQVTQMGQEVILRCVPISNHLYFYWYRQILGQKVEFLVSFYNNEISEKSEIFDDQFSVERPDGSNFTLKIRSTKLEDSAMYFCASTPYAGTSGNTIYFGEGSWLTVV.